The 26 T cell receptor beta chains in this list originate from one sample, sequenced in a study of neurological immune-mediated disorders. TCRdb re-analysed the 5' RACE reads in MiXCR, keeping a single row per CDR3 protein. The top ten hold 4% to 5.5% of the sample, which has under 60,000 distinct CDR3 sequences, roughly 17% seen once. Sequencing was carried out using PBMCs. Receptors originate from a man between 60 and 75 years old in good health.

The rearrangement links TRBV10-1 to TRBJ2-5; 7 bases match TRBD2. CDR3 length equals 13 residues. Trimming took 9 bases from V and 9 from J; bases not matched to a gene: 13. CDR1 and CDR2 (germline): WNHNN, SYGVQD (reference sequence). CDR3 amino acids: CASLPGGTAAQYF. Written as DNA, the CDR3 is TGCGCCAGTCTCCCGGGAGGAACGGCGGCCCAGTACTTC.

This clonotype was observed a few times. The chain couples TRBV7-8 to TRBJ1-2; 9 bases map to TRBD1. The CDR3 length is 16 residues. Germline CDR1 SGHVS, CDR2 FQNEAQ. With V trimmed by 0 bases and J by 4 bases, 6 bases remained unmatched. CDR3 residues: CASSLAPGQGSYGYTF. DNA of the CDR3: TGTGCCAGCAGCTTAGCACCGGGACAGGGTAGCTATGGCTACACCTTC.

The table lists this clonotype with many counts. This chain links TRBV29-1 with TRBJ2-5; D possibly corresponds to TRBD2 (6 bases). V was pared by 4 bases and J by 5 bases, with 20 bases between. Germline V gives CDR1 SQVTM, CDR2 ANQGSEA. The CDR3 covers 15 residues. The CDR3 protein is CSVGPPTGAGETQYF. For the CDR3, the DNA is TGCAGCGTTGGACCCCCCACGGGAGCCGGGGAGACCCAGTACTTC.

In this sample, this clonotype turned up many times. The CDR3 region is CASSYSGRAEQFF. In DNA form, the CDR3 reads TGTGCCAGCAGTTACAGCGGGAGGGCTGAGCAGTTCTTC. The chain couples TRBV6-6 to TRBJ2-1; TRBD2 aligns across 10 bases. V lost 2 bases and J lost 9; bases outside the gene matches: 1. The germline gives CDR1 MNHNY, CDR2 SVGAGI (reference sequence). The CDR3 length is 13 residues.

This clonotype occurred many times. The V gene is TRBV5-5, the J gene TRBJ2-3, with 11 nucleotides matching TRBD1. Trimming at V came to 3 bases and at J to 3 bases, leaving 6 bases not matched to a gene. CDR3 length equals 16 residues. From germline, CDR1 is SGHKS and CDR2 YYEKEE (reference sequence). The CDR3 DNA reads as TGTGCCAGCAGCTCAAGGACAGGGGGCCGGACAGATACGCAGTATTTT. It translates to CASSSRTGGRTDTQYF.

The chain carries TRBV7-2 and TRBJ2-6; no clear D gene. With 0 bases removed from V and 0 bases from J, the gap between germline ends came to 3 bases. The CDR3 length is 15 residues. CDR1 and CDR2 (germline): SGHTA, FQGNSA. CDR3 sequence: CASSLAPSGANVLTF. The CDR3 DNA sequence: TGTGCCAGCAGCTTAGCACCCTCTGGGGCCAACGTCCTGACTTTC. Drawing the rest from reference TRBV7-2 and TRBJ2-6, the complete variable domain is GAGVSQSPSNKVTEKGKDVELRCDPISGHTALYWYRQSLGQGLEFLIYFQGNSAPDKSGLPSDRFSAERTGGSVSTLTIQRTQQEDSAVYLCASSLAPSGANVLTFGAGSRLTVL.

The gene calls are TRBV9 and TRBJ1-3, with D perhaps matching TRBD1 (6 bases). The CDR3 extends over 15 amino acids. V was trimmed by 4 bases and J by 1 base, leaving 12 bases between them. Germline CDR1 is SGDLS and CDR2 is YYNGEE. DNA for the CDR3: TGTGCCAGCAGCCCCGCAGGGGTTTCTGGAAACACCATATATTTT. Residues: CASSPAGVSGNTIYF.

The gene calls are TRBV5-1 and TRBJ2-2; TRBD1 agrees at 9 bases. CDR1 and CDR2 from the germline V gene are SGHRS and YFSETQ. The length of the CDR3 is 15 residues. With 0 bases clipped from V and 4 bases from J, the junction kept 1 base outside the gene matches. The DNA for the CDR3 is TGCGCCAGCAGCTTGGGACAGGGGGGCACCGGGGAGCTGTTTTTT. Its translation: CASSLGQGGTGELFF.

Many counts were recorded for this clonotype. The chain has TRBV5-1 and TRBJ1-1; D unresolved. The V gene's germline CDR1 is SGHRS and CDR2 YFSETQ. The CDR3 is 15 residues long. V lost 1 base, J lost 1 base, and 11 bases lay in between. The CDR3 DNA reads TGCGCCAGCAGCTTGAGTAGTAGACAGAACACTGAAGCTTTCTTT. It specifies CASSLSSRQNTEAFF.

This clonotype was seen ten or more times. The chain combines TRBV7-2 with TRBJ1-4, with D unresolved. Trimming left V 3 bases short and J 7 bases short, with 6 bases between. CDR1 is SGHTA and CDR2 is FQGNSA in the germline V gene. This CDR3 is 12 amino acids long. In DNA, the CDR3 is TGTGCCAGCAGCTTGGTCAGTGAAAAACTGTTTTTT. It is translated as CASSLVSEKLFF.

The genes are TRBV5-1 and TRBJ2-3; 14 bases line up with TRBD2. Looked up from germline, CDR1 is SGHRS and CDR2 is YFSETQ. With V trimmed by 4 bases and J by 2 bases, 6 bases remained unmatched. This CDR3 contains 17 residues. This CDR3 is CASSATSGRDYTDTQYF. In nucleotides, the CDR3 is TGCGCCAGCAGCGCGACTAGCGGGAGGGATTACACAGATACGCAGTATTTT.

The chain links TRBV7-9 to TRBJ2-3, with 7 bases aligning to TRBD2. V lost 1 base and J lost 3; bases outside the gene matches: 7. Germline CDR1 is SEHNR and CDR2 is FQNEAQ (reference sequence). CDR3 length equals 16 residues. The DNA for the CDR3 is TGTGCCAGCAGCTTAGAAGGCGGCGGGAGAACAGATACGCAGTATTTT. This gives the protein CASSLEGGGRTDTQYF.

This clonotype was counted many times. The CDR3 loop reads CASSQGGYYEQYF. The CDR3 DNA sequence: TGTGCCAGCAGCCAAGGGGGATACTACGAGCAGTACTTC. This rearrangement joins TRBV14 to TRBJ2-7; D is unclear. V gave up 1 base and J gave up 3 bases, with 7 bases separating them. The germline gives CDR1 SGHDN, CDR2 FVKESK. The CDR3 has 13 amino acids.

This clonotype occurred many times. The V gene is TRBV29-1, the J gene TRBJ2-3; a weak D match, TRBD2 (6 bases). With 4 bases removed from V and 3 bases from J, the gap between germline ends came to 11 bases. Germline CDR1 and CDR2: SQVTM and ANQGSEA. The CDR3 sequence is 13 residues long. Written as DNA, the CDR3 is TGCAGCGTTGCGAAGGGAGGAACAGATACGCAGTATTTT. This translates into CSVAKGGTDTQYF.

There are many counts of this clonotype. This rearrangement joins TRBV6-5 to TRBJ2-6; a weak D match, TRBD1 (5 bases). The CDR3 consists of 18 residues. Per germline, CDR1 MNHEY and CDR2 SVGAGI. The V gene lost 4 bases and the J gene lost 2 bases, with 18 bases spanning the gap. CDR3 DNA: TGTGCCAGCAGTTCCAGGGTTTCGGTCCGTACTGGGGCCAACGTCCTGACTTTC. It yields the protein CASSSRVSVRTGANVLTF.

This clonotype was observed at least ten times. The chain recombines TRBV5-1 with TRBJ1-1; D perhaps matches TRBD1 (6 bases). Germline-derived CDR1 and CDR2 are SGHRS and YFSETQ. CDR3 length equals 14 residues. Trimming removed 7 bases at V and 5 bases at J, with 18 bases between. The CDR3 sequence: CASGTGTKRTEAFF. The CDR3 DNA sequence: TGCGCCAGCGGAACCGGGACAAAAAGGACTGAAGCTTTCTTT.

In this sample, this clonotype turned up many times. The chain couples TRBV5-1 to TRBJ2-6, with D hard to call. The germline gives CDR1 SGHRS, CDR2 YFSETQ. The CDR3 consists of 20 residues. Trimming took off 2 bases at V and 0 bases at J, with 21 bases between the two ends. CDR3 in DNA: TGCGCCAGCAGCTTCCGGCAGCCGTCCGGTGGCCTCTCTGGGGCCAACGTCCTGACTTTC. Encoded protein: CASSFRQPSGGLSGANVLTF.

This clonotype was seen ten or more times. The chain has TRBV6-1 and TRBJ2-5, with TRBD1 identical over 12 bases. Germline CDR1 and CDR2: MNHNS and SASEGT. This CDR3 is built from 17 residues. With V trimmed by 7 bases and J by 5 bases, 14 bases remained unmatched. The CDR3 DNA follows: TGTGCCAGCACCTCGCACCCGGGACAGGGGGCGCGGGAGACCCAGTACTTC. It translates to CASTSHPGQGARETQYF.

This clonotype was found many times. The rearrangement joins TRBV7-3 to TRBJ2-7; either TRBD1 or TRBD2 may fit D (5 bases each). The CDR3 has 13 amino acids. V was pared by 8 bases and J by 4 bases, with 15 bases between. Germline lookup yields CDR1 SGHTA and CDR2 FQGTGA. The CDR3 loop reads CASGTAILYEQYF. CDR3 nucleotides: TGTGCCAGCGGGACGGCGATTCTTTACGAGCAGTACTTC.

This clonotype was picked up many times. The J gene is TRBJ2-2, the V gene TRBV5-1; 7 bases are shared with TRBD2. There are 16 residues in the CDR3. Looked up from germline, CDR1 is SGHRS and CDR2 is YFSETQ. Losses at the gene ends were 0 bases for V and 1 base for J; bases not matched to a gene: 3. The CDR3 reads CASSLAPSGNTGELFF. The CDR3 nucleotides are TGCGCCAGCAGCTTGGCCCCTAGCGGGAACACCGGGGAGCTGTTTTTT.

This chain links TRBV29-1 with TRBJ2-1; 9 bases match TRBD2. V lost 8 bases to trimming and J lost 4 bases; unmatched junction nucleotides: 12. CDR1 and CDR2 from the germline V gene are SQVTM and ANQGSEA. The CDR3 is made up of 15 amino acids. This CDR3 is CSTDRGTSRYNEQFF. In nucleotides, the CDR3 is TGCAGCACTGATAGGGGGACTAGCAGATACAATGAGCAGTTCTTC.

The sample holds many counts of this clonotype. The chain couples TRBV5-6 to TRBJ2-2, with D unclear. Trimming took off 6 bases at V and 1 base at J, with 19 bases between the two ends. This CDR3 is 17 amino acids long. Germline V gene data show CDR1 as SGHDT and CDR2 as YYEEEE. CDR3 protein: CASNRRERHKNTGELFF. The CDR3 nucleotides are TGTGCCAGCAACCGTCGTGAACGTCATAAGAACACCGGGGAGCTGTTTTTT.

This clonotype was picked up many times. V and J are TRBV5-1 and TRBJ2-7; 9 bases are a match to TRBD1. The CDR3 is 17 residues long. CDR1 is SGHRS and CDR2 is YFSETQ in the germline V gene. After removal of 0 bases from V and 5 bases from J, the junction contained 12 bases not matched to a gene. The CDR3 region is CASSLVPGQGYLDEQYF. CDR3 bases: TGCGCCAGCAGCTTGGTTCCGGGACAGGGATATCTCGACGAGCAGTACTTC. Full variable domain (rest looked up from reference TRBV5-1 and TRBJ2-7): KAGVTQTPRYLIKTRGQQVTLSCSPISGHRSVSWYQQTPGQGLQFLFEYFSETQRNKGNFPGRFSGRQFSNSRSEMNVSTLELGDSALYLCASSLVPGQGYLDEQYFGPGTRLTVT.

There are many counts of this clonotype. The genes are TRBV5-4 and TRBJ1-1; D not resolved. Looked up from germline, CDR1 is SGHNT and CDR2 is YYREEE (reference sequence). Trimming pared 1 base from V and 4 bases from J, leaving 8 bases between. This CDR3 spans 13 amino acids. The CDR3 loop is CASSLYGITEAFF. DNA for the CDR3: TGTGCCAGCAGCTTGTACGGGATCACTGAAGCTTTCTTT.

This clonotype was counted at least ten times. The chain joins TRBV20-1 to TRBJ1-5; D not resolved. CDR3 size: 12 residues. The germline CDR1 and CDR2 sequences are DFQATT and SNEGSKA (reference sequence). V was cut by 3 bases and J by 5 bases, with 8 bases left in between. CDR3 sequence reads: CSARALDQPQHF. The CDR3 DNA reads as TGCAGTGCTAGGGCTCTAGATCAGCCCCAGCATTTT.

This clonotype was found many times. The CDR3 sequence is CSAPLVGSGTDTQYF. The DNA of the CDR3 is TGCAGTGCGCCCCTCGTTGGTAGCGGGACGGATACGCAGTATTTT. This chain uses TRBV20-1 with TRBJ2-3, with TRBD2 matching over 8 bases. CDR3 size: 15 residues. CDR1 is DFQATT, CDR2 SNEGSKA, per germline (reference sequence). With 6 bases clipped from V and 6 bases from J, the junction kept 14 bases outside the gene matches.